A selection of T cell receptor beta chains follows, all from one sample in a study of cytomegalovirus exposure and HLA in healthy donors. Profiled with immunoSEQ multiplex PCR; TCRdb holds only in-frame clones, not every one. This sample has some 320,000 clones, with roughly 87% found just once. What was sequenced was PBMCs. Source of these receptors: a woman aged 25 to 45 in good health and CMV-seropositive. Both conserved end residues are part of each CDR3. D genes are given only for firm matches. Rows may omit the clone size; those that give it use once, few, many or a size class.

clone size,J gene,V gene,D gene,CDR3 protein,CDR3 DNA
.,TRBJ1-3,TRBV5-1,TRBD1,CASSQTGDGNTIYF,TGCGCCAGCAGCCAGACAGGGGACGGAAACACCATATATTTT
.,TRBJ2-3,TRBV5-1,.,CASSPEVGTDTQYF,TGCGCCAGCAGCCCTGAGGTGGGTACAGATACGCAGTATTTT
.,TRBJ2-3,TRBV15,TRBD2,CATSRSHGTRTDTQYF,TGTGCCACCAGCAGATCCCATGGGACTAGGACAGATACGCAGTATTTT
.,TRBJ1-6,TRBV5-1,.,CASSLYFGDSPLHF,TGCGCCAGCAGCTTGTACTTTGGGGATTCACCCCTCCACTTT
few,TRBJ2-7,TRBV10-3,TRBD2,CAISEAGGSYEQYF,TGTGCCATCAGTGAAGCGGGGGGCTCCTACGAGCAGTACTTC
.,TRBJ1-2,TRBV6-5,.,CASSYSLERKGYTF,TGTGCCAGCAGTTACTCATTGGAAAGGAAAGGCTACACCTTC
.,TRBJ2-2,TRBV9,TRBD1,CASSVSSGQGRGTNTGELFF,TGTGCCAGCAGCGTCTCGTCCGGACAGGGAAGGGGGACGAACACCGGGGAGCTGTTTTTT
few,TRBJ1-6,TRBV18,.,CASSPYMRGDNSPLHF,TGTGCCAGCTCACCATATATGAGGGGCGATAATTCACCCCTCCACTTT
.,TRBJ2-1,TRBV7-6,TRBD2,CASSLTSGLYNEQFF,TGTGCCAGCAGCTTAACTAGCGGCCTCTACAATGAGCAGTTCTTC
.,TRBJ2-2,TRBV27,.,CASSSPSTAGELFF,TGTGCCAGCAGTTCCCCTAGCACTGCCGGGGAGCTGTTTTTT
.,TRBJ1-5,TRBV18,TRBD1,CASSPNRDSRPQHF,TGTGCCAGCTCACCAAACCGGGACAGCAGGCCCCAGCATTTT
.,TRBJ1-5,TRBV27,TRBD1,CASSAQQGAQPQHF,TGTGCCAGCAGTGCCCAACAGGGGGCTCAGCCCCAGCATTTT
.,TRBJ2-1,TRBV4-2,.,CASSLAGRERLFF,TGTGCCAGCAGCTTGGCCGGTCGGGAGCGACTGTTCTTC
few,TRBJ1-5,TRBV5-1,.,CASSLDDSNQPQHF,TGCGCCAGCAGCTTGGATGATAGCAATCAGCCCCAGCATTTT
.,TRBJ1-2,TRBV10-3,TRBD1,CAISEGGQGNYGYTF,TGTGCCATCAGTGAGGGAGGACAGGGGAACTATGGCTACACCTTC
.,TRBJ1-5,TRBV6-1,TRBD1,CASSAGQHSNQPQHF,TGTGCCAGCAGTGCGGGACAGCATAGCAATCAGCCCCAGCATTTT
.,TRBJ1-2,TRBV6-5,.,CASSWGGTNYGYTF,TGTGCCAGCAGCTGGGGGGGGACTAACTATGGCTACACCTTC
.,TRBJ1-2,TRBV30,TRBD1,CAWSVPAGGNYGYTF,TGTGCCTGGAGTGTACCCGCAGGGGGCAACTATGGCTACACCTTC
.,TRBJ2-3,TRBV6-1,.,CASSAGGTDTQYF,TGTGCCAGCAGCGCAGGGGGGACAGATACGCAGTATTTT
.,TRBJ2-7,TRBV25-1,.,CASSDYTYEQYF,TGTGCCAGCAGTGATTACACCTACGAGCAGTACTTC
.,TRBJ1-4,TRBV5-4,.,CASSSGVASREKLFF,TGTGCCAGCAGTAGTGGGGTGGCTTCCAGGGAAAAACTGTTTTTT
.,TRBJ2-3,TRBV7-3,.,CASSLGVTNTDTQYF,TGTGCCAGCAGCTTAGGAGTTACTAACACAGATACGCAGTATTTT
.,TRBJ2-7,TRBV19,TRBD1,CASRGTGFYEQYF,TGTGCCAGTAGGGGGACAGGCTTCTACGAGCAGTACTTC
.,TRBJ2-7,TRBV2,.,CASSREIYEQYF,TGTGCCAGCTCCAGGGAAATCTACGAGCAGTACTTC
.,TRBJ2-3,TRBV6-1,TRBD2,CATLAGGYTDTQYF,TGTGCCACCCTAGCGGGGGGATACACAGATACGCAGTATTTT
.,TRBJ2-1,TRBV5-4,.,CASTARGAGSYNEQFF,TGTGCCAGCACCGCGAGGGGGGCAGGCTCCTACAATGAGCAGTTCTTC
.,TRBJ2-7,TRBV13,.,CASSLSTYEQYF,TGTGCCAGCAGCTTGAGCACCTACGAGCAGTACTTC
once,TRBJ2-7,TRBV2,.,CASSHSYEQYF,TGTGCCAGCAGTCACAGCTACGAGCAGTACTTC
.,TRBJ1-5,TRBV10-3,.,CAISDVLVNQPQHF,TGTGCCATCAGTGATGTCCTCGTGAATCAGCCCCAGCATTTT
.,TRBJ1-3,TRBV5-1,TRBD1,CASSPDHGDRGTISGNTIYF,TGCGCCAGCAGTCCGGACCACGGGGACAGAGGGACCATCTCTGGAAACACCATATATTTT
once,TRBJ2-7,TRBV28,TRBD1,CASSFQQGASYEQYF,TGTGCCAGCAGTTTTCAACAGGGGGCCTCCTACGAGCAGTACTTC
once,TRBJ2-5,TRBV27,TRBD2,CASSLSGTSLKTQYF,TGTGCCAGCAGTTTATCGGGGACTAGTCTGAAGACCCAGTACTTC
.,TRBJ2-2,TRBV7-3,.,CASSPGTPNTGELFF,TGTGCCAGCAGCCCCGGGACTCCGAACACCGGGGAGCTGTTTTTT
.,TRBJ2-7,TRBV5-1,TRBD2,CASSDWDYSHEQYF,TGCGCCAGCAGCGATTGGGACTATTCCCACGAGCAGTACTTC
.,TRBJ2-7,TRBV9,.,CASSVGGSSYEQYF,TGTGCCAGCAGCGTAGGAGGGAGCTCCTACGAGCAGTACTTC